Each of the 32 T cell receptor beta chains below was sequenced from the same sample in a study of early stage breast cancer tumors. Assay used: immunoSEQ multiplex PCR; TCRdb lists only in-frame clones, some missing. Of fewer than 30,000 clones detected, 80% appear once; the ten largest clones hold 10% to 15%. The source material was blood. Receptor source: a person in their sixties or seventies with breast cancer.

A single count supports this clone. The chain has TRBV29-1 and TRBJ1-1; 11 bases agree with TRBD1. J was trimmed by 3 bases and V by 7 bases; bases with no gene match: 7. This CDR3 comprises 14 residues. Germline values: CDR1 SQVTM, CDR2 ANQGSEA. The CDR3 DNA reads as TGCAGCGCACCCTTGGGACAGGGGGACACTGAAGCTTTCTTT. Encoded protein: CSAPLGQGDTEAFF.

The chain employs TRBV6-5 and TRBJ1-1, with D perhaps TRBD1 (5 bases). V was cut by 6 bases and J by 2 bases, with 16 bases left in between. The CDR3 loop spans 15 amino acids. The germline V gene has CDR1 MNHEY and CDR2 SVGAGI. The CDR3 nucleotides are TGTGCCAGCAGAAACGGGGGTTTGGGTAACACTGAAGCTTTCTTT. Translated: CASRNGGLGNTEAFF.

The J gene is TRBJ2-1, the V gene TRBV29-1; D ambiguous. Trimming removed 4 bases from V and 7 bases from J, with 14 bases in between. The CDR3 sequence is 13 residues long. Per the germline V gene, CDR1 is SQVTM and CDR2 is ANQGSEA. The CDR3 DNA sequence: TGCAGCGTTGGTGCTACGGCCGGGAATGAGCAGTTCTTC. Protein product: CSVGATAGNEQFF.

The chain uses TRBV9 and TRBJ2-7, with 8 bases lining up with TRBD2. V shed 1 base, J shed 6 bases, and the junction held 3 bases outside the gene matches. The CDR3 has 13 residues. Germline V gene sequence: CDR1 SGDLS, CDR2 YYNGEE. The CDR3 DNA reads as TGTGCCAGCAGCGTAAGCGGGAGTGGCGAGCAGTACTTC. This sequence encodes CASSVSGSGEQYF.

The chain has TRBV10-3 and TRBJ1-1, with D hard to call. Per germline, CDR1 ENHRY and CDR2 SYGVKD. CDR3 length equals 12 residues. Trimming shortened V by 11 bases and J by 1 base, and 11 bases separated the two germline ends. CDR3: CASRNPNTEAFF. In DNA, the CDR3 is TGTGCCTCGCGGAATCCGAACACTGAAGCTTTCTTT.

CDR3 sequence (DNA): TGCGCCAGCAGCCAGACGGGAGGGCCCTACGAGCAGTACTTC. Its protein is CASSQTGGPYEQYF. The chain is built from TRBV4-1 and TRBJ2-7; 8 bases align to TRBD2. There are 14 residues in the CDR3. Germline V gives CDR1 MGHRA, CDR2 YSYEKL. The J segment lost 2 bases and the V segment lost 3 bases, leaving 3 bases of the junction unmatched.

The rearrangement joins TRBV9 to TRBJ2-1, with no clear D. The V end was cut by 3 bases, the J end by 9 bases, with 10 bases between. The CDR3 covers 12 residues. Germline CDR1 and CDR2: SGDLS and YYNGEE. CDR3 bases: TGTGCCAGCAGCGCCATTAGAACTGAGCAGTTCTTC. Translation gives CASSAIRTEQFF.

V gene TRBV30 combines with J gene TRBJ2-7, with 10 bases identical to TRBD1. This CDR3 has 13 amino acids. Germline-derived CDR1 and CDR2 are GTSNPN and SVGIG (reference sequence). Trimming cost V 5 bases and J 3 bases; bases outside gene matches: 4. The CDR3 region is CAWSGQGVYEQYF. In DNA form, the CDR3 reads TGTGCCTGGTCTGGACAGGGGGTCTACGAGCAGTACTTC.

The chain employs TRBV29-1 and TRBJ2-3; no reliable D call. V lost 4 bases to trimming and J lost 1 base, with 12 bases between them. Germline lookup yields CDR1 SQVTM and CDR2 ANQGSEA. This CDR3 is 14 amino acids long. The CDR3 DNA sequence: TGCAGCGTTGGTGTGGGCAGTCGCACAGATACGCAGTATTTT. Translating gives CSVGVGSRTDTQYF.

This clone was detected once. The chain has TRBV5-1 and TRBJ2-2; the match to TRBD1 covers 8 bases. Germline CDR1 and CDR2: SGHRS and YFSETQ. The CDR3 has 17 amino acids. Trimming removed 0 bases from V and 3 bases from J; junction bases left unmatched: 7. CDR3 coding DNA: TGCGCCAGCAGCTTGGCGAACAGGGGGTCGGACACCGGGGAGCTGTTTTTT. Protein product: CASSLANRGSDTGELFF.

This chain joins TRBV7-2 and TRBJ1-1; 11 nucleotides line up with TRBD1. This CDR3 has 17 amino acids. Trimming removed 2 bases from V and 4 bases from J; junction bases left unmatched: 9. CDR1 is SGHTA, CDR2 FQGNSA, per germline. CDR3 coding DNA: TGTGCCAGCAGCTTATTCGGACAGGGGGCCAACCCCACTGAAGCTTTCTTT. Its translation: CASSLFGQGANPTEAFF.

The V call is TRBV4-3, the J call TRBJ2-3; tentative D call: TRBD2 (7 bases). With 4 bases removed from V and 3 bases from J, the gap between germline ends came to 14 bases. This CDR3 is 15 amino acids long. Per germline, CDR1 LGHNA and CDR2 YSLEER. The CDR3 DNA reads as TGCGCCAGCAGCCCCGACGGGGGGCGAACAGATACGCAGTATTTT. This codes for CASSPDGGRTDTQYF.

In its sample, this clone was seen once. The CDR3 DNA reads as TGTGCCAGCAGCGTAGCGTCAGGGGGTATGAACACTGAAGCTTTCTTT. Residues: CASSVASGGMNTEAFF. V gene TRBV9 combines with J gene TRBJ1-1; 7 bases match TRBD1. Germline V CDR1 and CDR2: SGDLS, YYNGEE. This CDR3 contains 16 residues. The junction had 5 bases not matched to a gene; V was cut back by 0 bases and J by 0 bases.

The chain links TRBV6-6 to TRBJ1-1; TRBD1 aligns across 8 bases. Per the germline V gene, CDR1 is MNHNY and CDR2 is SVGAGI (reference sequence). The CDR3 is 13 residues long. The J segment lost 0 bases and the V segment lost 10 bases, leaving 4 bases of the junction unmatched. The CDR3 reads CATRQGMNTEAFF. In DNA form, the CDR3 reads TGTGCCACCCGACAGGGGATGAACACTGAAGCTTTCTTT.

The gene calls are TRBV7-3 and TRBJ2-3; 7 bases are shared with TRBD2. J lost 3 bases, V lost 8 bases, and 2 bases had no gene match. This CDR3 region has 12 residues. The germline V gene has CDR1 SGHTA and CDR2 FQGTGA. The CDR3 sequence: CASGGGTDTQYF. CDR3 nucleotide sequence: TGTGCCAGCGGCGGGGGTACAGATACGCAGTATTTT.

The table lists this clone with a count of one. The chain has TRBV18 and TRBJ2-7, with 10 bases aligning to TRBD1. Germline V gives CDR1 KGHSH, CDR2 LQKENI. This CDR3 comprises 14 residues. The V gene end was trimmed by 4 bases and the J gene end by 2 bases; junction bases not matched to a gene: 2. CDR3 residues: CASSLGQGAYEQYF. The DNA of the CDR3 is TGTGCCAGCTCACTAGGACAGGGGGCCTACGAGCAGTACTTC.

The V gene is TRBV10-1, the J gene TRBJ1-1; 7 nucleotides line up with TRBD1. The length of the CDR3 is 13 residues. Germline-derived CDR1 and CDR2 are WNHNN and SYGVQD (reference sequence). Losses at the gene ends were 0 bases for V and 7 bases for J; bases not matched to a gene: 2. The CDR3 coding sequence is TGCGCCAGCAGTGAGTCCCCAGGGGGTGAAGCTTTCTTT. Translated, it gives CASSESPGGEAFF.

This clone has more than one count but fewer than ten. V usage is TRBV7-9 and J usage is TRBJ1-4; no firm D call. The CDR3 has 12 residues. CDR1 is SEHNR and CDR2 is FQNEAQ in the germline V gene (reference sequence). Trimming removed 5 bases at V and 12 bases at J, with 13 bases between. CDR3 in amino acids: CASSPDWVELFF. In DNA, the CDR3 is TGTGCCAGCAGCCCTGACTGGGTGGAACTGTTTTTT.

The chain employs TRBV7-2 and TRBJ1-5; 8 bases are a match to TRBD1. The V gene end was trimmed by 4 bases and the J gene end by 7 bases; junction bases not matched to a gene: 12. CDR1 SGHTA and CDR2 FQGNSA come from the germline V gene. This CDR3 comprises 16 residues. The CDR3: CASSSAQGALRQPQHF. Here the CDR3 DNA reads TGTGCCAGCAGCTCCGCCCAGGGGGCGCTCAGACAGCCCCAGCATTTT.

The chain combines TRBV5-8 with TRBJ1-1; D ambiguous. Germline V gene lookup returns CDR1 SGHTS and CDR2 YDEGEE. The CDR3 runs to 13 residues. V was clipped by 1 base and J by 4 bases, with 8 bases between them. The CDR3 region is CASSLLVPTEAFF. For the CDR3, the DNA is TGTGCCAGCAGCTTGTTAGTCCCCACTGAAGCTTTCTTT. Variable domain in full (rest from reference TRBV5-8 and TRBJ1-1): EAGVTQSPTHLIKTRGQQATLRCSPISGHTSVYWYQQALGLGLQFLLWYDEGEERNRGNFPPRFSGRQFPNYSSELNVNALELEDSALYLCASSLLVPTEAFFGQGTRLTVV.

This clone was counted once. V gene TRBV7-9 combines with J gene TRBJ2-7, with D maybe TRBD2 (5 bases). Germline V lookup: CDR1 SEHNR, CDR2 FQNEAQ (reference sequence). The CDR3 extends over 16 amino acids. Trimming removed 1 base at V and 2 bases at J, with 15 bases between. The CDR3: CASSLVGSDGAYEQYF. The DNA of the CDR3 is TGTGCCAGCAGCTTAGTCGGCTCGGACGGGGCCTACGAGCAGTACTTC.

This clone is medium-sized in the sample. This chain joins TRBV11-2 and TRBJ1-3, with D maybe TRBD1 (6 bases). The CDR3 runs 17 residues. The V end lost 0 bases, the J end lost 4 bases, and 16 bases lay between the germline ends. CDR1 SGHAT and CDR2 FQNNGV come from the germline V gene. Here the CDR3 DNA reads TGTGCCAGCAGCTTAGAATTGGGGGCCTTGGGGGGAAACACCATATATTTT. This encodes CASSLELGALGGNTIYF. The full variable domain, its missing parts supplied by reference TRBV11-2 and TRBJ1-3, is EAGVAQSPRYKIIEKRQSVAFWCNPISGHATLYWYQQILGQGPKLLIQFQNNGVVDDSQLPKDRFSAERLKGVDSTLKIQPAKLEDSAVYLCASSLELGALGGNTIYFGEGSWLTVV.

This clone came up once. The rearrangement uses TRBV7-9 and TRBJ1-5; D not resolved. Germline V gene data show CDR1 as SEHNR and CDR2 as FQNEAQ (reference sequence). V was clipped by 1 base and J by 0 bases, with 7 bases between them. The CDR3 is 15 amino acids. CDR3 region: CASSLGAGSNQPQHF. As DNA, the CDR3 is TGTGCCAGCAGCTTAGGGGCGGGTAGCAATCAGCCCCAGCATTTT.

The chain employs TRBV11-3 and TRBJ2-2; D is ambiguous. Trimming removed 5 bases from V and 3 bases from J, with 4 bases in between. The CDR3 sequence is 12 residues long. The germline gives CDR1 SGHNT, CDR2 YENEEA. The CDR3 loop is CASSPYTGELFF. The CDR3, as DNA: TGTGCCAGCAGCCCCTACACCGGGGAGCTGTTTTTT. The full variable domain, rest sourced from reference TRBV11-3 and TRBJ2-2, is EAGVVQSPRYKIIEKKQPVAFWCNPISGHNTLYWYLQNLGQGPELLIRYENEEAVDDSQLPKDRFSAERLKGVDSTLKIQPAELGDSAVYLCASSPYTGELFFGEGSRLTVL.

The chain joins TRBV5-6 to TRBJ2-1, with 7 bases that match TRBD2. CDR3 length equals 15 residues. V gave up 4 bases and J gave up 2 bases; unmatched junction bases: 6. CDR1 and CDR2 from the germline V gene are SGHDT and YYEEEE. This CDR3 is CASSQRLAPYNEQFF. The CDR3 coding sequence is TGTGCCAGCAGCCAACGACTAGCACCCTACAATGAGCAGTTCTTC.

This rearrangement joins TRBV5-1 to TRBJ1-3, with a weak D call TRBD1 (6 bases). This CDR3 has 17 amino acids. With 1 base removed from V and 0 bases from J, the gap between germline ends came to 14 bases. Germline CDR1 is SGHRS and CDR2 is YFSETQ. The CDR3 is CASSLPPGGHSGNTIYF. The CDR3 bases are TGCGCCAGCAGCTTGCCCCCCGGGGGGCACTCTGGAAACACCATATATTTT.

The chain joins TRBV4-3 to TRBJ1-4; D perhaps matches TRBD1 (6 bases). V was clipped by 0 bases and J by 7 bases, with 21 bases between them. Per the germline V gene, CDR1 is LGHNA and CDR2 is YSLEER. This CDR3 region has 18 residues. CDR3: CASSQDAVPRDTFEKLFF. CDR3 DNA: TGCGCCAGCAGCCAAGATGCCGTGCCCCGGGACACCTTTGAAAAACTGTTTTTT.

V usage is TRBV5-6 and J usage is TRBJ2-7; 7 nucleotides match TRBD2. The length of the CDR3 is 13 residues. V lost 1 base to trimming and J lost 5 bases; unmatched junction nucleotides: 3. Germline CDR1 SGHDT, CDR2 YYEEEE. DNA for the CDR3: TGTGCCAGCAGCTTGAGACGGGGGGACGAGCAGTACTTC. This sequence encodes CASSLRRGDEQYF.

V usage is TRBV27 and J usage is TRBJ2-1, with TRBD2 matching 7 bases. Losses at the gene ends were 2 bases for V and 2 bases for J; bases not matched to a gene: 0. Looked up from germline, CDR1 is MNHEY and CDR2 is SMNVEV (reference sequence). This CDR3 has 14 amino acids. The CDR3 loop reads CASSLGLAYNEQFF. The CDR3 DNA reads as TGTGCCAGCAGTTTAGGACTAGCCTACAATGAGCAGTTCTTC.

This sequence joins TRBV6-5 and TRBJ2-7, with D perhaps TRBD1 (6 bases). The CDR3 is 14 residues long. Germline lookup yields CDR1 MNHEY and CDR2 SVGAGI. Trimming took 4 bases from V and 6 from J, leaving 16 bases between them. The CDR3 region is CASSLRAGAGEQYF. As DNA, the CDR3 is TGTGCCAGCAGTTTAAGGGCAGGGGCCGGCGAGCAGTACTTC.

This sequence joins TRBV7-9 and TRBJ1-4, with 7 positions matching TRBD1. After removal of 4 bases from V and 8 bases from J, the junction contained 10 bases not matched to a gene. The CDR3 length is 15 residues. CDR1 is SEHNR and CDR2 is FQNEAQ in the germline V gene (reference sequence). The CDR3 region is CASSSTDRVEEKLFF. Here the CDR3 DNA reads TGTGCCAGCAGCTCAACAGACAGGGTCGAAGAAAAACTGTTTTTT.

The chain combines TRBV5-8 with TRBJ2-1; weak D call: TRBD2 (7 bases). Germline values: CDR1 SGHTS, CDR2 YDEGEE. Trimming removed 5 bases at V and 9 bases at J, with 12 bases between. The CDR3 length is 12 residues. The CDR3 DNA reads TGTGCCAGCAGACGAAGGGGGGGTGAGCAGTTCTTC. As protein: CASRRRGGEQFF.